The rows below give T cell receptor beta chains drawn from one sample of a study of blood T cell repertoires in COVID-19. Only in-frame clones appear in the TCRdb table, and some are missing; sequencing was by immunoSEQ multiplex PCR. This table has roughly 520,000 clones, 88% appearing once. Source material: PBMCs or T cells enriched from blood (not recorded which). The source is a woman between 40 and 55 years old who had recovered from COVID-19. Both conserved end residues are part of each CDR3. The D gene is left open where the match is weak. Clone size is not always given. Where it is, it says once, few, many or a class for expanded clones.

-,TRBV9,-,TRBJ2-1,TGTGCCAGCAGCGTAGGGGGCCAAGACTACAATGAGCAGTTCTTC,CASSVGGQDYNEQFF
-,TRBV27,TRBD1,TRBJ2-3,TGTGCCAGCAGTTTCCATAGGACAGGGGACCCTAGAGTCGCAGATACGCAGTATTTT,CASSFHRTGDPRVADTQYF
-,TRBV14,TRBD2,TRBJ2-1,TGTGCCAGCAGCCCAATTCAGGGACTACCTCAGTTCTTC,CASSPIQGLPQFF
once,TRBV19,TRBD1,TRBJ1-4,TGTGCCAGTAGCGGGACAGATAATGAAAAACTGTTTTTT,CASSGTDNEKLFF
-,TRBV3-1/TRBV3-2,-,TRBJ2-5,TGTGCCAGCAGCCGTCTATCCCGGGGAAACCAAGAGACCCAGTACTTC,CASSRLSRGNQETQYF
medium-sized,TRBV19,TRBD2,TRBJ2-2,TGTGCCAGTAGTTCCGGACTAGCGGGAAGTACCGGGGAGCTGTTTTTT,CASSSGLAGSTGELFF
few,TRBV5-1,TRBD2,TRBJ2-1,TGCGCCAGCAGCGTTGGACTAGCGGGAGCTTTCAGTCTGGAGCAGTTCTTC,CASSVGLAGAFSLEQFF
-,TRBV25-1,TRBD1,TRBJ1-2,TGTGCCAGCAGTGAAGGACAGGGGTATGGCTACACCTTC,CASSEGQGYGYTF
-,TRBV7-2,-,TRBJ2-1,TGTGCCAGCAGCTTAATAGCCACGTCCACCAATGAGCAGTTCTTC,CASSLIATSTNEQFF
few,TRBV30,-,TRBJ1-5,TGTGCCTGGAGTGTTGGCGGCGATGGCAATCAGCCCCAGCATTTT,CAWSVGGDGNQPQHF
-,TRBV27,-,TRBJ1-6,TGTGCCAGCAGGCGGGACCCGGACCCGGATTCACCCCTCCACTTT,CASRRDPDPDSPLHF
-,TRBV5-4,TRBD1,TRBJ1-2,TGTGCCAGCACCCGGACAGGCGATGGCTACACCTTC,CASTRTGDGYTF
-,TRBV28,-,TRBJ1-2,TGTGCCAGCAGTTTTTCAGGGAACTATGGCTACACCTTC,CASSFSGNYGYTF
-,TRBV19,-,TRBJ2-2,TGTGCCAGTAGCACAGGGAGGGCCGGGGAGCTGTTTTTT,CASSTGRAGELFF
-,TRBV4-2,-,TRBJ2-1,TGTGCCAGCAGCCAAGTGGGGGGTCGGAATGAGCAGTTCTTC,CASSQVGGRNEQFF
once,TRBV29-1,-,TRBJ2-1,TGCAGCGTTGAAGCGGCCTCCCGACTTAAGCAGTTCTTC,CSVEAASRLKQFF
-,TRBV10-3,-,TRBJ1-1,TGTGCCATCACCCCGCACCCACAGGGCTCTGAAGCTTTCTTT,CAITPHPQGSEAFF
-,TRBV29-1,-,TRBJ2-1,TGCAGCGTCACCGACAGGAGCTCCTACAATGAGCAGTTCTTC,CSVTDRSSYNEQFF
-,TRBV28,TRBD1,TRBJ1-2,TGTGCCAGCAGTTTTGCTTTGGGACAGGGGGAATATGGCTACACCTTC,CASSFALGQGEYGYTF
-,TRBV5-1,TRBD1,TRBJ2-2,TGCGCCAGCAGCGAGGGACAGGGAAACACCGGGGAGCTGTTTTTT,CASSEGQGNTGELFF
-,TRBV3-1/TRBV3-2,-,TRBJ1-2,TGTGCCAGCAGCCGATGGACAGCTAACTATGGCTACACCTTC,CASSRWTANYGYTF
once,TRBV5-6,-,TRBJ2-4,TGTGCCAGCAGCTTCGGTCCGGGGATTCAGTACTTC,CASSFGPGIQYF
-,TRBV29-1,TRBD1,TRBJ2-7,TGCAGCGTTGAGGTGGAGGACAGGGTAAACGAGCAGTACTTC,CSVEVEDRVNEQYF
once,TRBV27,-,TRBJ1-4,TGTGCCAGCACGGCCGCCCGGGGAGGGGTTACTGAAAAACTGTTTTTT,CASTAARGGVTEKLFF